One sample yielded the 10 T cell receptor beta chains listed below, sequenced in a study of shared clonotypes between healthy human individuals. TCRdb's table, derived via immunoSEQ multiplex PCR, lists solely in-frame clones and lacks some. The data contain millions of clones, 85% to 95% of them singletons. The sample was naive CD4+ T cells sorted from blood. Subset noted: CD45RA+ positively selected. The source of these receptors is a man aged 18 to 35 in good health.

This chain links TRBV5-1 with TRBJ1-1; D not resolved. CDR1 is SGHRS, CDR2 YFSETQ, per germline. The CDR3 consists of 15 residues. Trimming removed 5 bases from V and 0 bases from J, with 14 bases in between. Here the CDR3 DNA reads TGCGCCAGCAGGAAAACAGCCGCGATGAACACTGAAGCTTTCTTT. It codes for CASRKTAAMNTEAFF.

V and J are TRBV6-1 and TRBJ2-3; the D gene is possibly TRBD2 (5 bases). The V and J ends lost 10 bases and 0 bases respectively, with 14 bases between them. CDR3 size: 14 residues. Germline V gives CDR1 MNHNS, CDR2 SASEGT. CDR3 nucleotide sequence: TGTGCCAACGCGGACGGACTTAGCACAGATACGCAGTATTTT. Protein sequence: CANADGLSTDTQYF.

This clone came up once. The V gene is TRBV5-8, the J gene TRBJ1-1; TRBD1 matches at 10 bases. Germline values: CDR1 SGHTS, CDR2 YDEGEE. This CDR3 spans 13 amino acids. The J segment lost 12 bases and the V segment lost 7 bases, leaving 12 bases of the junction unmatched. CDR3 sequence reads: CASSLGQGVAPFF. The CDR3 DNA follows: TGTGCCAGCTCCCTCGGACAGGGGGTCGCCCCTTTCTTT.

The J gene is TRBJ1-5, the V gene TRBV6-9; TRBD1 matches 10 bases. With V trimmed by 4 bases and J by 4 bases, 4 bases remained unmatched. Germline V gene sequence: CDR1 MNHGY, CDR2 SVAAGI. The CDR3 extends over 15 amino acids. The CDR3 DNA follows: TGTGCCAGCAGTTCTGGGACAGGGGAGAATCAGCCCCAGCATTTT. This codes for CASSSGTGENQPQHF.

The V call is TRBV7-5, the J call TRBJ1-4. TRBV7-5 is listed as a pseudogene. This CDR3 comprises 16 residues. The CDR3 loop is CARSLGPGGVEEKLFF. In nucleotides, the CDR3 is TGTGCCAGAAGCTTGGGTCCGGGTGGGGTTGAGGAAAAACTGTTTTTT.

The chain joins TRBV18 to TRBJ2-3, with 7 bases aligning to TRBD2. The CDR3 sequence is 14 residues long. The trim removed 3 bases at V and 4 bases at J, leaving 4 bases unmatched. The germline V gene has CDR1 KGHSH and CDR2 LQKENI. The CDR3 region has the DNA TGTGCCAGCTCACCGCTGACTAGCTCAGATACGCAGTATTTT. Protein sequence: CASSPLTSSDTQYF.

CDR3 sequence: CASSLALTTSTDTQYF. In nucleotides, the CDR3 is TGTGCCAGCAGCTTAGCGCTAACAACTAGCACAGATACGCAGTATTTT. The V call is TRBV7-9, the J call TRBJ2-3; D call uncertain. CDR3 length equals 16 residues. Germline assignment: CDR1 SEHNR and CDR2 FQNEAQ (reference sequence). Deletions cut 0 bases from V and 0 bases from J, with 10 bases between.

This chain links TRBV6-6 with TRBJ2-5; 12 nucleotides line up with TRBD2. The germline V gene has CDR1 MNHNY and CDR2 SVGAGI (reference sequence). V dropped 2 bases and J dropped 1; count of bases not matched to a gene: 2. This CDR3 is built from 16 residues. This chain's CDR3 is CASSYTGLAGQETQYF. DNA for the CDR3: TGTGCCAGCAGTTACACGGGACTAGCGGGCCAAGAGACCCAGTACTTC.

V and J are TRBV29-1 and TRBJ2-5, with D maybe TRBD2 (6 bases). Germline V gene data show CDR1 as SQVTM and CDR2 as ANQGSEA. V lost 6 bases to trimming and J lost 2 bases, with 16 bases between them. The CDR3 covers 14 residues. The CDR3, as DNA: TGCAGCGTCTACACGGGACTGCTACAAGAGACCCAGTACTTC. Protein sequence: CSVYTGLLQETQYF.

This clone showed up just once. The rearrangement joins TRBV5-1 to TRBJ2-5; the D call may be TRBD1 or TRBD2 (5 bases each). Germline-derived CDR1 and CDR2 are SGHRS and YFSETQ. The CDR3 spans 15 residues. The germline V and J ends were trimmed by 2 bases and 2 bases, with 13 bases remaining between them. The DNA of the CDR3 is TGCGCCAGCAGCTTATCCGGGACCCCACAAGAGACCCAGTACTTC. Amino acid sequence: CASSLSGTPQETQYF.